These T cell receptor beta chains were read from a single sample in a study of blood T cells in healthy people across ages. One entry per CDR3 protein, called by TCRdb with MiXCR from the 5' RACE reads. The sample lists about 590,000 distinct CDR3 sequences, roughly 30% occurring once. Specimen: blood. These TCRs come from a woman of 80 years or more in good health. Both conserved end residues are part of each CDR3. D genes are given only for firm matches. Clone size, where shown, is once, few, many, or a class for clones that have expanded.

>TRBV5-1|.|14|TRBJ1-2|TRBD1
CASSYRDRNYGYTF
TGCGCCAGCAGCTACCGGGACAGGAACTATGGCTACACCTTC
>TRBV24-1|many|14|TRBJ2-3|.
CATSQQGRTDTQYF
TGTGCCACCAGTCAACAGGGCCGCACAGATACGCAGTATTTT
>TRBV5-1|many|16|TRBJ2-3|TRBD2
CASSQRTSGGFDTQYF
TGCGCCAGCAGCCAAAGGACTAGCGGGGGCTTCGATACGCAGTATTTT
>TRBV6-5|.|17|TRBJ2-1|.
CASSSGASRGAGLEQFF
TGTGCCAGCAGTTCTGGGGCTAGCAGGGGGGCGGGTCTGGAGCAGTTCTTC
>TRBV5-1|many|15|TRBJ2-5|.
CASSDLMGGRETQYF
TGCGCCAGCAGCGACCTCATGGGGGGCAGAGAGACCCAGTACTTC
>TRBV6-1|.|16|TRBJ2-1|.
CTSSARVGTSYNEQFF
TGTACCAGCAGTGCCCGTGTAGGGACCTCTTACAATGAGCAGTTCTTC
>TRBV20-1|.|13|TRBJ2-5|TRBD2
CSASRTSGETQYF
TGCAGTGCTAGCCGGACTAGTGGAGAGACCCAGTACTTC
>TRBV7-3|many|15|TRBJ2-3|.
CASSATVASTDTQYF
TGTGCCAGCAGCGCGACTGTTGCTAGCACAGATACGCAGTATTTT
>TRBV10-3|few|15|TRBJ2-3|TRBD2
CAIRASGRMTDTQYF
TGTGCCATCAGGGCTAGCGGGAGAATGACAGATACGCAGTATTTT
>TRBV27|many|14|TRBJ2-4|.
CASSLSAKVDIQYF
TGTGCCAGCAGTTTATCAGCGAAGGTGGACATTCAGTACTTC
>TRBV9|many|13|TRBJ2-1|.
CASSVAIHNEQFF
TGTGCCAGCAGCGTAGCGATCCACAATGAGCAGTTCTTC
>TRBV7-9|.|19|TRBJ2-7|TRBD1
CASSFLNPSRDRGFYEQYF
TGTGCTAGCAGCTTCCTTAACCCTTCCCGGGACAGGGGGTTCTACGAGCAGTACTTC
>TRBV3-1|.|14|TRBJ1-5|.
CASSQDGAGQPQHF
TGTGCCAGCAGCCAAGACGGGGCGGGTCAGCCCCAGCATTTT
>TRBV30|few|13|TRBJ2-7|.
CAWSVEGPREQYF
TGTGCCTGGAGTGTAGAGGGGCCTCGCGAGCAGTACTTC
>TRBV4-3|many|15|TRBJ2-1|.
CASSQEGNSYNEQFF
TGCGCCAGCAGCCAAGAGGGGAACTCCTACAATGAGCAGTTCTTC
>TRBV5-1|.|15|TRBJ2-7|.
CASSDERGASYEQYF
TGCGCCAGCAGCGACGAACGGGGGGCCTCCTACGAGCAGTACTTC
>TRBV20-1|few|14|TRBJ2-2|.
CSARDTSNTGELFF
TGCAGTGCCAGGGACACATCGAACACCGGGGAGCTGTTTTTT
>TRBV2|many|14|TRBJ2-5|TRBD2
CASGAGTIQETQYF
TGTGCCAGCGGAGCCGGGACTATTCAAGAGACCCAGTACTTC
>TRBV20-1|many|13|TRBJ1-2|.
CSANEGDNYGYTF
TGCAGTGCTAACGAAGGGGATAACTATGGCTACACCTTC
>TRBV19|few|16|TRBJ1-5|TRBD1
CASSIDATGGNQPQHF
TGTGCCAGTAGTATAGACGCGACAGGGGGCAATCAGCCCCAGCATTTT
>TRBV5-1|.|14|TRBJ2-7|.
CASSPSGPSYEQYF
TGCGCCAGCAGCCCTTCGGGACCCTCCTACGAGCAGTACTTC
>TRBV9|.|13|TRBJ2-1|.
CDSSAYGYNEQFF
TGTGACAGCAGCGCCTATGGATACAATGAGCAGTTCTTC
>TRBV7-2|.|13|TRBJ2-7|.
CASSPGVPYEQYF
TGTGCCAGCAGCCCCGGAGTGCCCTACGAGCAGTACTTC
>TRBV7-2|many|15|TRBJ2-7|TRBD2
CASSSLRGGVYEQYF
TGTGCCAGCAGCTCGCTGCGGGGGGGCGTCTACGAGCAGTACTTC
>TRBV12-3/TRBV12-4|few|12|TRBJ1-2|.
CASSLLVGGATF
TGTGCCAGCAGTTTGTTGGTAGGGGGAGCCACCTTC
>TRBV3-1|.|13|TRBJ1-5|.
CASGQDGVQPQHF
TGTGCCAGCGGCCAAGACGGGGTACAGCCCCAGCATTTT
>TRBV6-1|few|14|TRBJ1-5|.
CASHMTVGNQPQHF
TGTGCCAGCCACATGACAGTGGGCAATCAGCCCCAGCATTTT
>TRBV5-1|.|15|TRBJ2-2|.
CASSLATGYSGELFF
TGCGCCAGCAGCTTGGCTACTGGGTATAGCGGGGAGCTGTTTTTT
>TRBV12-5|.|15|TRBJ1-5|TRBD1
CASGPDTGGNQPQHF
TGTGCTAGTGGCCCAGATACAGGGGGAAATCAGCCCCAGCATTTT
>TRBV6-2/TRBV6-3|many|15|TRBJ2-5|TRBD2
CASSQGSGGPETQYF
TGTGCCAGCAGCCAAGGTAGCGGGGGACCAGAGACCCAGTACTTC
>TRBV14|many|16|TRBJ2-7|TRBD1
CASSQEMGTGGYEQYF
TGTGCCAGCAGCCAAGAGATGGGGACAGGTGGCTACGAGCAGTACTTC
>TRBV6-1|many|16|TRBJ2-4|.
CASSESNPLAKNIQYF
TGTGCCAGCAGTGAAAGTAATCCTCTAGCCAAAAACATTCAGTACTTC
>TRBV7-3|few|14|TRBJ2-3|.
CASSPSDATDTQYF
TGTGCCAGCAGCCCTTCGGACGCCACAGATACGCAGTATTTT
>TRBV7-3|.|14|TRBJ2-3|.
CACGLNPGTDTQYF
TGTGCCTGCGGCTTAAACCCCGGGACAGATACGCAGTATTTT
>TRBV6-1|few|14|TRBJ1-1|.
CAIALVGVNTEAFF
TGTGCCATAGCTCTGGTCGGTGTGAACACTGAAGCTTTCTTT
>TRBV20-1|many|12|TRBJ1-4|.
CSARGVGEKLFF
TGCAGTGCTAGGGGAGTGGGGGAAAAACTGTTTTTT
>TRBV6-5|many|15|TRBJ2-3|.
CASSLSYSPPDTQYF
TGTGCCAGCAGCCTCAGCTACTCTCCCCCCGATACGCAGTATTTT
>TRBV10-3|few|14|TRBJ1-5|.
CAISGQYSNQPQHF
TGTGCCATCAGTGGACAGTATAGCAATCAGCCCCAGCATTTT
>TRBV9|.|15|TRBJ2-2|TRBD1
CASSARTGRSEELFF
TGTGCCAGCAGCGCCCGGACAGGGCGAAGTGAGGAGCTGTTTTTT
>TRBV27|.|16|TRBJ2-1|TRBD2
CASSLGQLTSGRRQFF
TGTGCCAGCAGTTTAGGGCAACTAACTAGCGGGAGAAGGCAGTTCTTC
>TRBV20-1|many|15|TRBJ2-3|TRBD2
CSAGTSGGVGNTQYF
TGCAGTGCTGGGACTAGCGGGGGGGTTGGAAATACGCAGTATTTT
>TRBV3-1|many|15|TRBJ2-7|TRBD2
CASSPRDYGGGEQYF
TGTGCCAGCAGCCCCCGGGACTACGGGGGTGGGGAGCAGTACTTC
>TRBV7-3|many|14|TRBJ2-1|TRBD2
CASSLSGGPNEQFF
TGTGCCAGCAGCTTAAGCGGGGGGCCGAATGAGCAGTTCTTC
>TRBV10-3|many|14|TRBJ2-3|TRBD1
CATRTGGPTDTQYF
TGTGCCACGAGGACAGGGGGCCCCACAGATACGCAGTATTTT
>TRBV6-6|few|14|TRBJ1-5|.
CASSYAGDRQPQHF
TGTGCCAGCAGTTACGCCGGGGATAGGCAGCCCCAGCATTTT
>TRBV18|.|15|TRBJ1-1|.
CASSHEKQEGTEAFF
TGTGCCAGCTCCCATGAAAAACAGGAGGGCACTGAAGCTTTCTTT
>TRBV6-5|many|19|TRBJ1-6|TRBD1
CASSYTGTGAKFHNSPLHF
TGTGCCAGCAGTTACACCGGGACAGGGGCTAAATTTCATAATTCACCCCTCCACTTT
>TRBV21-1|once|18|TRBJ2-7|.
CASSKGPRTGRSYNEQYF
TGTGCCAGCAGCAAAGGACCAAGGACAGGGAGGTCCTACAATGAGCAGTACTTC
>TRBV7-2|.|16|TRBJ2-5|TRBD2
CASSLALSAGGQTQYF
TGTGCCAGCAGCTTAGCGCTAAGCGCGGGAGGGCAGACCCAGTACTTC
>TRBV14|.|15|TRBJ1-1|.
CASSQDRPGYTEAFF
TGTGCCAGCAGCCAAGATCGGCCAGGGTACACTGAAGCTTTCTTT
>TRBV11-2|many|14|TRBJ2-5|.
CASSFGGSQETQYF
TGTGCCAGCAGCTTCGGGGGTTCTCAAGAGACCCAGTACTTC
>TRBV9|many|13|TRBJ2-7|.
CASSSGTSREQYF
TGTGCCAGCAGCTCCGGGACTTCTCGCGAGCAGTACTTC
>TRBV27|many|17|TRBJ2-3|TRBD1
CASSPLTGTGLTDTQYF
TGTGCCAGCAGTCCCCTTACCGGGACAGGGTTAACAGATACGCAGTATTTT
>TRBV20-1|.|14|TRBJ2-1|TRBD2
CSARAASGSNEQFF
TGCAGTGCTAGAGCGGCTAGCGGGAGTAATGAGCAGTTCTTC
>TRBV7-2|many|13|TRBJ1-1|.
CASNSLGYPGAFF
TGTGCCAGCAACAGCTTAGGTTACCCGGGAGCTTTCTTT
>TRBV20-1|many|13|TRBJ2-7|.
CSASIRTEGEQYF
TGCAGTGCTTCTATCCGGACGGAAGGGGAGCAGTACTTC
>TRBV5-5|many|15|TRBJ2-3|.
CASSLGLDHTDTQYF
TGTGCCAGCAGCTTGGGGTTAGACCACACAGATACGCAGTATTTT